The rows below give T cell receptor beta chains drawn from one sample of a study of blood T cell repertoires in COVID-19. Assay: immunoSEQ multiplex PCR; the TCRdb copy retains only in-frame clones and omits some. The data show 350,000 to 450,000 clones, about 89% seen once. The specimen sequenced was peripheral blood. Source of these receptors: a man aged 40-55 years with acute or convalescent COVID-19. The CDR3 runs from the conserved cysteine through the conserved F or W.

V	J	CDR3
TRBV15	TRBJ2-7	CATSRDGGVLYEQYF
TRBV6-1	TRBJ1-5	CASSDGGTGILPQHF
TRBV9	TRBJ1-2	CASSIEQGPRADYGYTF
TRBV7-3	TRBJ2-7	CASSQSSGSYEQYF
TRBV28	TRBJ1-2	CASSPGRNYGYTF
TRBV5-4	TRBJ1-1	CASSLTGRSTAEAFF
TRBV19	TRBJ1-4	CASSIQGTNEKLFF
TRBV18	TRBJ2-7	CASSSTGTGTYEQYF
TRBV29-1	TRBJ1-2	CSVSGGNGYTF
TRBV5-8	TRBJ1-1	CASSLTGGATEAFF
TRBV4-2	TRBJ2-1	CASSQDAVTAYYDEQFF
TRBV30	TRBJ1-3	CAWSVQGSGNTIYF
TRBV5-4	TRBJ2-1	CASSLEASDNNEQFF
TRBV21-1	TRBJ2-5	CASSKAGQEKETQYF
TRBV24-1	TRBJ2-1	CATSDPRQGSNEQFF
TRBV11-2	TRBJ1-1	CASSLGVAGNTEAFF
TRBV5-4	TRBJ2-1	CASAPWRGEDNEQFF
TRBV7-2	TRBJ1-2	CASSPSRANYGYTF
TRBV12-3/TRBV12-4	TRBJ1-4	CASRGTSEKLFF
TRBV5-1	TRBJ2-2	CASSLRGAGNTGELFF
TRBV7-3	TRBJ2-7	CASSLRGPPYEQYF
TRBV7-9	TRBJ2-7	CASSPPRTGHYEQYF
TRBV10-3	TRBJ2-1	CAISNSFSYNEQFF
TRBV28	TRBJ2-7	CASSLDLSLVLRGGSSYEQYF